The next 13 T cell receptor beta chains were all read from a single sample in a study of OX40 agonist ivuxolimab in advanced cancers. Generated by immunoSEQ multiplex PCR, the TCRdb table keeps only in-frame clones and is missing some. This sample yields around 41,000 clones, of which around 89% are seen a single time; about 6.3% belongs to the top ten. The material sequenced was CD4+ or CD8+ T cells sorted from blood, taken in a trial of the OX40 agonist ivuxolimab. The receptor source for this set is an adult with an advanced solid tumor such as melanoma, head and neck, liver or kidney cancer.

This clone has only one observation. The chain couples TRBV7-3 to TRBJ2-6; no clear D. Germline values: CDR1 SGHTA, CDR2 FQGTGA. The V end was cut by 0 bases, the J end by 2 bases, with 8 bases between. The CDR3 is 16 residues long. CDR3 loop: CASSLTFPTGANVLTF. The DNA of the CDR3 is TGTGCCAGCAGCTTAACGTTCCCGACTGGGGCCAACGTCCTGACTTTC.

CDR3 coding DNA: TGTGCCAGCAGTTTACCAGCGTGGGAGCAGTACTTC. Encoded protein: CASSLPAWEQYF. The V gene is TRBV28, the J gene TRBJ2-7; D ambiguous. Germline CDR1 reads MDHEN; CDR2 reads SYDVKM. The CDR3 consists of 12 residues. V lost 2 bases to trimming and J lost 7 bases, with 9 bases between them.

CDR3 loop: CASSYGTGINQPQHF. CDR3 nucleotides: TGTGCCAGCAGCTATGGCACAGGAATCAATCAGCCCCAGCATTTT. V and J are TRBV28 and TRBJ1-5, with D possibly being TRBD1 (5 bases). The germline V and J ends were trimmed by 6 bases and 3 bases, with 15 bases remaining between them. Germline V CDR1 and CDR2: MDHEN, SYDVKM. This CDR3 region has 15 residues. Full variable domain (rest looked up from reference TRBV28 and TRBJ1-5): DVKVTQSSRYLVKRTGEKVFLECVQDMDHENMFWYRQDPGLGLRLIYFSYDVKMKEKGDIPEGYSVSREKKERFSLILESASTNQTSMYLCASSYGTGINQPQHFGDGTRLSIL.

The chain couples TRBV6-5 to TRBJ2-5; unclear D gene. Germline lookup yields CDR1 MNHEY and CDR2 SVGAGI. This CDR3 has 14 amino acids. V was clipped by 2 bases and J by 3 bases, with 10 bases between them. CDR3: CASSYNPGKETQYF. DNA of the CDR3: TGTGCCAGCAGTTACAACCCCGGTAAAGAGACCCAGTACTTC.

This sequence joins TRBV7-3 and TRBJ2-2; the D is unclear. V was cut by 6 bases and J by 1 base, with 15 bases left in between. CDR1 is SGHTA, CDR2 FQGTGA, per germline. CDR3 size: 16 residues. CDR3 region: CASSPLGSKNTGELFF. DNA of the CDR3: TGTGCCAGCAGTCCGTTAGGGTCTAAGAACACCGGGGAGCTGTTTTTT.

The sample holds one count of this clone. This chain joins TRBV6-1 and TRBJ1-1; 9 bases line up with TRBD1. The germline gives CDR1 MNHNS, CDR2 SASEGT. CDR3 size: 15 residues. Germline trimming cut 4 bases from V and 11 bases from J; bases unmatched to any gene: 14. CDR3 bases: TGTGCCAGCAGTGCTCTTGGGACAGGGTCGATATGGGCTTTCTTT. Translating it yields CASSALGTGSIWAFF.

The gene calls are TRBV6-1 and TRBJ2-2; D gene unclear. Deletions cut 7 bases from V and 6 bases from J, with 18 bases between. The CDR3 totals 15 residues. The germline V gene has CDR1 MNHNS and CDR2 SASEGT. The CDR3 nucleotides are TGTGCCAGCAAGTCCCGCCAGGCCTCCGCCGGGGAGCTGTTTTTT. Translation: CASKSRQASAGELFF.

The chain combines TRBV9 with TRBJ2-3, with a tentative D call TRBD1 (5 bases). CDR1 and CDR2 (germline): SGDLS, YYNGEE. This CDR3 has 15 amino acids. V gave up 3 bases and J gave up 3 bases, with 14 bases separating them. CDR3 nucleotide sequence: TGTGCCAGCAGCGCCGACAGCCACAGGACAGATACGCAGTATTTT. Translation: CASSADSHRTDTQYF.

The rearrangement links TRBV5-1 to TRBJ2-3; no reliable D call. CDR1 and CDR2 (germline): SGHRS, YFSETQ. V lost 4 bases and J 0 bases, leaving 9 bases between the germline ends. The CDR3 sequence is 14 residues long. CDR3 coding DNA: TGCGCCAGCAGCCACCGAAGTAGCACAGATACGCAGTATTTT. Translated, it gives CASSHRSSTDTQYF. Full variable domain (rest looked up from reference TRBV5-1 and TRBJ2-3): KAGVTQTPRYLIKTRGQQVTLSCSPISGHRSVSWYQQTPGQGLQFLFEYFSETQRNKGNFPGRFSGRQFSNSRSEMNVSTLELGDSALYLCASSHRSSTDTQYFGPGTRLTVL.

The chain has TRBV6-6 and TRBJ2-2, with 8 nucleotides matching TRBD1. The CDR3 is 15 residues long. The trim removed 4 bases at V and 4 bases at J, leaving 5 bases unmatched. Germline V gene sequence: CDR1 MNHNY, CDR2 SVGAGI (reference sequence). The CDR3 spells CASSFQGALTGELFF. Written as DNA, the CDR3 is TGTGCCAGCAGTTTCCAGGGGGCGCTCACCGGGGAGCTGTTTTTT.

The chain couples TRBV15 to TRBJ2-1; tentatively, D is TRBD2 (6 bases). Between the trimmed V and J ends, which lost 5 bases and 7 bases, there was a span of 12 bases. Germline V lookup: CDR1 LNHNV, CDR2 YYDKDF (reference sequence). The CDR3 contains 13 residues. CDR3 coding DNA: TGTGCCACCAGCCCCGGGCGGGGTAATGAGCAGTTCTTC. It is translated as CATSPGRGNEQFF.

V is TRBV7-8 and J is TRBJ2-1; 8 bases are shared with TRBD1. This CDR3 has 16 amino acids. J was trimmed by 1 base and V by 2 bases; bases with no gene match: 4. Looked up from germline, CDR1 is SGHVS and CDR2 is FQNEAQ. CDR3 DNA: TGTGCCAGCAGCTTACGCCGGGACAGGTCCTACAATGAGCAGTTCTTC. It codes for CASSLRRDRSYNEQFF.

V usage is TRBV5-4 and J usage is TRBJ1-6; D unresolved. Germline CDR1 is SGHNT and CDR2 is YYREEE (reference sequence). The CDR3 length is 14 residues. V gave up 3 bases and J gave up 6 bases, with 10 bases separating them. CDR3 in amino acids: CASSWHERNSPLHF. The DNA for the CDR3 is TGTGCCAGCAGCTGGCATGAACGTAATTCACCCCTCCACTTT.